This T cell receptor (beta chain) was sequenced in a study of blood T cells in healthy people across ages. Study-level points and caveats: Long-lived donors exceeded aged donors in naive CD4+ cells and diversity.

This clonotype was detected only a few times. Antigen unknown. Sample-barcoded 5' priming and a J-beta primer mix drove a second PCR of 7 to 11 cycles. TCRdb reprocessed the 5' RACE reads via MiXCR and lists one record per CDR3 protein. Here the sample spans 1.4 million or so distinct CDR3 sequences, approximately 43% being singletons. This receptor was obtained from a woman aged 18-35 years in good health. The sample taken for sequencing was blood.

The CDR3: CASSRVNSPLHF. CDR3 sequence (DNA): TGTGCCAGCAGCCGCGTTAATTCACCCCTCCACTTT. The chain links TRBV9 to TRBJ1-6; no clear D. CDR3 length: 12 residues. Germline V gene lookup returns CDR1 SGDLS and CDR2 YYNGEE. V gave up 4 bases and J gave up 6 bases, with 5 bases separating them.